This paragraph reports one T cell receptor (beta chain). The repertoire was sequenced with immunoSEQ multiplex PCR; TCRdb's copy has only in-frame clones and lacks some. The table shows fewer than 350,000 clones, with over 75% occurring only once. With 0 bases removed from V and 0 bases from J, the gap between germline ends came to 17 bases. The CDR3 totals 18 residues. Germline V gives CDR1 SGHAT, CDR2 FQNNGV. This sample is part of a study of blood T cell repertoires in COVID-19. Study as a whole: Nucleic acid was either cDNA or gDNA, and it came from T cells, B-cell-depleted T cells, or PBMCs.

This TCR was sampled from a man aged 18 to 35 with active or convalescent COVID-19. This chain connects TRBV11-2 to TRBJ1-1; D might be TRBD1 (6 bases). Sequences were obtained from peripheral blood. The CDR3 coding sequence is TGTGCCAGCAGCTTAGATTTTGTTTCGGGACACCTGAACACTGAAGCTTTCTTT. Its translation: CASSLDFVSGHLNTEAFF.